This is a list of T cell receptor beta chains from one sample in a study of blood T cells in healthy people across ages. TCRdb called the 5' RACE reads again in MiXCR, with one record for every CDR3 protein. Of 1.5 million to 2 million distinct CDR3 sequences listed, 30% to 40% are singletons. Sequenced input: blood. All receptors derive from a human donor in good health. CDR3s include the opening cysteine and the closing phenylalanine or tryptophan. A D gene is named only where the DNA matches it firmly. Rows give clone size only sometimes, using once, few, many, or a class for an expanded clone.

TRBD2	TRBV29-1	many	TRBJ2-5	CSVSAPGGRQETQYF	TGCAGCGTGTCCGCGCCGGGGGGACGGCAAGAGACCCAGTACTTC
.	TRBV15	.	TRBJ2-1	CATSRDFTGSYNEQFF	TGTGCCACCAGCAGAGATTTCACCGGTTCCTACAATGAGCAGTTCTTC
TRBD2	TRBV11-2	.	TRBJ2-5	CASSSRLAGGQGETQYF	TGCGCCAGCAGCTCTCGACTAGCGGGGGGTCAAGGGGAGACCCAGTACTTC
TRBD2	TRBV7-2	few	TRBJ2-1	CASSRPGGPGYNEQFF	TGTGCCAGCAGCCGCCCGGGGGGGCCGGGTTACAATGAGCAGTTCTTC
.	TRBV27	.	TRBJ1-2	CASKAGAGYGYTF	TGTGCCAGCAAAGCGGGGGCAGGGTATGGCTACACCTTC
.	TRBV7-7	few	TRBJ2-5	CASSLRPEETQYF	TGTGCCAGCAGCTTAAGACCTGAAGAGACCCAGTACTTC
TRBD2	TRBV2	.	TRBJ2-3	CASSERLAGNTDTQYF	TGTGCCAGCAGTGAAAGACTAGCGGGGAACACAGATACGCAGTATTTT
.	TRBV20-1	.	TRBJ2-5	CSARERTNLRTQYF	TGCAGTGCTAGAGAGAGGACCAATCTTCGGACCCAGTACTTC
TRBD2	TRBV20-1	.	TRBJ2-5	CSARDRAGGPGETQYF	TGCAGTGCTAGAGATAGAGCGGGGGGTCCCGGGGAGACCCAGTACTTC
.	TRBV15	.	TRBJ1-5	CATSARNSNQPQHF	TGTGCCACCAGCGCGCGAAATAGCAATCAGCCCCAGCATTTT
.	TRBV6-1	.	TRBJ1-1	CASSEARDYGFYGGTEAFF	TGTGCCAGCAGTGAAGCGAGAGACTACGGGTTTTACGGGGGGACTGAAGCTTTCTTT
TRBD1	TRBV6-5	few	TRBJ2-4	CASSYQGTGANIQYF	TGTGCCAGCAGTTACCAGGGTACAGGGGCAAACATTCAGTACTTC
.	TRBV12-3/TRBV12-4	few	TRBJ1-5	CAGSTTPLGGGYNQPQHF	TGTGCCGGCAGTACAACTCCCCTGGGGGGGGGCTACAATCAGCCCCAGCATTTT
TRBD2	TRBV6-5	.	TRBJ2-7	CASRTSGGLSYEQYF	TGTGCCAGCAGGACTAGCGGGGGCCTCTCCTACGAGCAGTACTTC
TRBD2	TRBV29-1	.	TRBJ2-5	CSVEMVAGEPQETQYF	TGCAGCGTTGAAATGGTAGCGGGGGAGCCTCAAGAGACCCAGTACTTC
.	TRBV9	few	TRBJ2-7	CASSVAGAAAYEQYF	TGTGCCAGCAGCGTAGCGGGGGCCGCTGCCTACGAGCAGTACTTC
.	TRBV3-1	.	TRBJ2-1	CASSQGSVYNEQFF	TGTGCCAGCAGCCAAGGCTCTGTATACAATGAGCAGTTCTTC
TRBD1	TRBV19	few	TRBJ2-1	CASSIRGRRGGNEQFF	TGTGCCAGTAGTATCAGGGGGCGAAGAGGTGGCAATGAGCAGTTCTTC
.	TRBV20-1	few	TRBJ2-2	CSARDRATGELFF	TGCAGTGCTAGAGATCGGGCCACCGGGGAGCTGTTTTTT
.	TRBV21-1	.	TRBJ1-1	CASTLGQLPDEAFF	TGTGCCAGCACCCTGGGACAGCTACCGGATGAAGCTTTCTTT
.	TRBV29-1	.	TRBJ2-7	CSVDFGGPLNEQYF	TGCAGCGTTGATTTCGGGGGCCCCCTCAATGAGCAGTACTTC
.	TRBV3-1	.	TRBJ2-1	CASGTFSANGQFF	TGTGCCTCCGGGACTTTTTCCGCAAATGGGCAGTTCTTC
.	TRBV12-3/TRBV12-4	many	TRBJ2-7	CASSRRGGELLEQYF	TGTGCCAGCAGCAGAAGGGGGGGGGAACTTCTGGAGCAGTACTTC
.	TRBV7-9	few	TRBJ2-1	CATTSAPGDNEQFF	TGTGCCACCACAAGTGCCCCTGGAGACAATGAGCAGTTCTTC
.	TRBV3-1	.	TRBJ2-3	CASNLAAGGDTQYF	TGTGCCAGCAACTTAGCGGCGGGCGGTGATACGCAGTATTTT
.	TRBV10-3	few	TRBJ1-4	CAISDLQGGGGKLFF	TGTGCCATCAGTGACTTACAGGGCGGGGGCGGAAAACTGTTTTTT
TRBD1	TRBV7-2	.	TRBJ2-7	CASSLTGGSLGEQYF	TGTGCCAGCAGTCTGACAGGGGGTAGTCTGGGCGAGCAGTACTTC
.	TRBV27	.	TRBJ2-5	CASGIVEQYF	TGTGCCAGCGGAATAGTAGAGCAGTACTTC
.	TRBV11-2	.	TRBJ2-3	CASSTAPITQYF	TGTGCCAGCAGCACCGCTCCCATTACGCAGTATTTT
TRBD1	TRBV24-1	.	TRBJ1-4	CATSDPGTGGEKRFF	TGTGCCACCAGTGATCCCGGGACAGGGGGCGAAAAACGGTTTTTT
TRBD2	TRBV7-6	few	TRBJ2-1	CASSPLSGGVYNEQFF	TGTGCCAGCAGCCCTCTAAGCGGGGGCGTCTACAATGAGCAGTTCTTC
.	TRBV6-2/TRBV6-3	.	TRBJ1-2	CASSSSGSLGYTF	TGTGCCAGCAGTTCTAGCGGCTCTCTAGGCTACACCTTC
TRBD1	TRBV6-1	.	TRBJ1-6	CASSGTTGEGNSPLHF	TGTGCCAGCAGTGGAACGACAGGGGAAGGCAATTCACCCCTCCACTTT
TRBD2	TRBV7-2	few	TRBJ2-5	CASSNYPSGSLQETQYF	TGTGCCAGCAGCAACTACCCTAGCGGGAGCCTCCAAGAGACCCAGTACTTC
.	TRBV9	.	TRBJ2-7	CASSALSGQSYYEQYF	TGTGCCAGCAGCGCTCTCTCCGGACAAAGTTACTACGAGCAGTACTTC
.	TRBV7-2	.	TRBJ2-3	CASSNDWGTDTQYF	TGTGCCAGCAGCAACGACTGGGGCACAGATACGCAGTATTTT
.	TRBV3-1	.	TRBJ1-6	CASSPPGASPLHF	TGTGCCAGCAGCCCCCCGGGGGCTTCACCCCTCCACTTT
.	TRBV7-2	few	TRBJ2-3	CASSLRLGSSTDTQYF	TGTGCCAGCAGCTTACGCTTGGGTTCTTCAACAGATACGCAGTATTTT
TRBD2	TRBV7-2	.	TRBJ2-5	CASSLFGGGGAETQYF	TGTGCCAGCAGCTTATTTGGCGGGGGGGGTGCGGAGACCCAGTACTTC
TRBD1	TRBV20-1	.	TRBJ2-4	CSARQGATDIQYF	TGCAGTGCAAGACAGGGGGCGACAGACATTCAGTACTTC
.	TRBV29-1	.	TRBJ1-2	CSAKRRQTNGYTF	TGCAGCGCTAAAAGGAGACAGACAAATGGCTACACCTTC
TRBD1	TRBV29-1	few	TRBJ1-1	CSVEGTDRANTEAFF	TGCAGCGTTGAAGGAACGGACAGGGCGAACACTGAAGCTTTCTTT
.	TRBV10-3	.	TRBJ1-5	CAISERDGRDQPQHF	TGTGCCATCAGTGAGAGGGACGGCCGAGATCAGCCCCAGCATTTT
.	TRBV6-2/TRBV6-3	few	TRBJ2-3	CASSYSGGPPDTQYF	TGTGCCAGCAGTTACTCGGGGGGGCCTCCAGATACGCAGTATTTT
.	TRBV6-1	few	TRBJ2-5	CASSSEVPTWGRTQYF	TGTGCCAGCAGTTCAGAAGTCCCGACATGGGGACGGACCCAGTACTTC
.	TRBV12-3/TRBV12-4	.	TRBJ2-7	CASSSGNWVPNYEQYF	TGTGCCAGCAGTTCCGGTAATTGGGTCCCTAACTACGAGCAGTACTTC
.	TRBV7-2	.	TRBJ1-2	CASSHGSRGFGYTF	TGTGCCAGCAGCCACGGGTCTCGAGGGTTTGGCTACACCTTC
.	TRBV24-1	.	TRBJ2-7	CATSELGYEQYF	TGTGCCACCAGTGAGTTAGGTTACGAGCAGTACTTC
.	TRBV20-1	.	TRBJ2-5	CSARYSGQETQYF	TGCAGTGCTAGATATTCGGGGCAAGAGACCCAGTACTTC
.	TRBV12-3/TRBV12-4	.	TRBJ1-6	CASSKGEDNSPLHF	TGTGCCAGCAGTAAAGGGGAGGATAATTCACCCCTCCACTTT
TRBD2	TRBV20-1	few	TRBJ2-3	CSGTRFLADTQYF	TGCAGTGGGACTAGGTTCCTGGCAGATACGCAGTATTTT
TRBD2	TRBV29-1	few	TRBJ2-1	CSARGTSGGAARNEQFF	TGCAGCGCACGGGGGACCAGCGGGGGGGCCGCGCGGAATGAGCAGTTCTTC
TRBD1	TRBV7-3	.	TRBJ2-4	CASSWDREDIQYF	TGTGCCAGCAGCTGGGACAGGGAGGACATTCAGTACTTC